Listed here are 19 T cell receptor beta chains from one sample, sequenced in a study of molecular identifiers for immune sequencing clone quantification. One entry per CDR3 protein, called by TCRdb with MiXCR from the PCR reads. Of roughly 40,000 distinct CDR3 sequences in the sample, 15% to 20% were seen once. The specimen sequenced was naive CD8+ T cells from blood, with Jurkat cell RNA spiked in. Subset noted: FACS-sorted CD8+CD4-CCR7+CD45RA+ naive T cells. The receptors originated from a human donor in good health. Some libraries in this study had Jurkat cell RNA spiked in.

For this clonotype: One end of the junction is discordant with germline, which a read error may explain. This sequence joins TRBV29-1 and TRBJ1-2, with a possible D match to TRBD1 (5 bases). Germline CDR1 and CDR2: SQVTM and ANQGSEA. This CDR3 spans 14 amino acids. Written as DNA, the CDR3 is TGCGGCGTTGAAGGGGCCCCGAACGACTATGGCTACACCTTC. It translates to CGVEGAPNDYGYTF.

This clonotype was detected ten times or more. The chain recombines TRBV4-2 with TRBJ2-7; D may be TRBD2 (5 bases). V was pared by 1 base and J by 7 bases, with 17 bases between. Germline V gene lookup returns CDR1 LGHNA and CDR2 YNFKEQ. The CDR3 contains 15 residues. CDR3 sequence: CASSQGGGLAEEQYF. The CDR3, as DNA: TGTGCCAGCAGCCAAGGAGGCGGGTTGGCGGAGGAGCAGTACTTC.

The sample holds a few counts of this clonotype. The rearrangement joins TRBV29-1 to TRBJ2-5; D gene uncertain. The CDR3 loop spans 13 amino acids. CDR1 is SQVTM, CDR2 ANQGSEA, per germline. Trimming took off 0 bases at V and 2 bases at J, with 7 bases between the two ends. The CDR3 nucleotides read TGCAGCGTTGAAGATCGACTTCAAGAGACCCAGTACTTC. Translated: CSVEDRLQETQYF.

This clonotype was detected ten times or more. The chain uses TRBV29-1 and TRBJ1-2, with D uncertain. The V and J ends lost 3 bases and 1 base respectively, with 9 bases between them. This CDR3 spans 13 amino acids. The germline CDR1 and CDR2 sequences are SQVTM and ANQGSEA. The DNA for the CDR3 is TGCAGCGTTGATTCTGGGAGTAACTATGGCTACACCTTC. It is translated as CSVDSGSNYGYTF.

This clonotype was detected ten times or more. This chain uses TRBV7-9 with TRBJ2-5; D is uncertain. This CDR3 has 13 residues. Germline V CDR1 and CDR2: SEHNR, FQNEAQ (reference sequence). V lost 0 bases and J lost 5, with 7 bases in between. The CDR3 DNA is TGTGCCAGCAGCTTAGCCGGGCGGGAGACCCAGTACTTC. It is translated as CASSLAGRETQYF.

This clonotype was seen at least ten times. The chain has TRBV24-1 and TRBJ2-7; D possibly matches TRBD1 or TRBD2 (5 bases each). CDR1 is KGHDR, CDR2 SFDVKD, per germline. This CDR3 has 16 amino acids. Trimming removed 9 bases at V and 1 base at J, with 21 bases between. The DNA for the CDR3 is TGTGCCACCCGTGCATCTTCTGGGACGTCATCCTACGAGCAGTACTTC. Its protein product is CATRASSGTSSYEQYF.

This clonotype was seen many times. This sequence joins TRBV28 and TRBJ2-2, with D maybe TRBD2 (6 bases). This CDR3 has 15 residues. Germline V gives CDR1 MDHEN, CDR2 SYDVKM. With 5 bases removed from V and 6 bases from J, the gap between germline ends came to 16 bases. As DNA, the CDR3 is TGTGCCAGCAGTCTCTCCTCCGGGGGAGCCGGGGAGCTGTTTTTT. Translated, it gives CASSLSSGGAGELFF. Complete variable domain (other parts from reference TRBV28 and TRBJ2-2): DVKVTQSSRYLVKRTGEKVFLECVQDMDHENMFWYRQDPGLGLRLIYFSYDVKMKEKGDIPEGYSVSREKKERFSLILESASTNQTSMYLCASSLSSGGAGELFFGEGSRLTVL.

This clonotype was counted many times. CDR3 DNA: TGTGCCAGCAGTCGAGAGACTAGTTGGGACACCGGGGAGCTGTTTTTT. Translated, it gives CASSRETSWDTGELFF. The V and J genes are TRBV5-6 and TRBJ2-2; tentatively, D is TRBD2 (6 bases). The CDR3 covers 16 residues. In germline, CDR1 is SGHDT, CDR2 YYEEEE. V was trimmed by 5 bases and J by 3 bases, leaving 17 bases between them.

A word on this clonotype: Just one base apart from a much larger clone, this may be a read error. This CDR3 reads CASSQGVGAETQYF. The DNA for the CDR3 is TGCGCCAGCAGCCAGGGCGTGGGGGCGGAGACCCAGTACTTC. The chain combines TRBV4-3 with TRBJ2-5; tentatively, D is TRBD1 (6 bases). V was cut by 3 bases and J by 5 bases, with 13 bases left in between. This CDR3 contains 14 residues. Germline V gene data show CDR1 as LGHNA and CDR2 as YSLEER.

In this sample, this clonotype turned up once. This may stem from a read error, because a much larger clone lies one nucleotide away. The CDR3 loop reads CASREIGSSYNEQVF. In DNA form, the CDR3 reads TGTGCCAGCAGAGAGATCGGGAGCTCCTACAATGAGCAGGTCTTC. The chain joins TRBV2 to TRBJ2-1; D is perhaps TRBD2 (6 bases). In germline, CDR1 is SNHLY, CDR2 FYNNEI. The CDR3 is made up of 15 amino acids.

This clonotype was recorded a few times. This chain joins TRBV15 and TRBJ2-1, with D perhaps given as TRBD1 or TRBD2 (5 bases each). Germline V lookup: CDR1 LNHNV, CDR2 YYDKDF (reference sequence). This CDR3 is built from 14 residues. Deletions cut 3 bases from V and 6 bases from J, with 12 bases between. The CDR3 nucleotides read TGTGCCACCAGCAGCGGGACGAGCGGCAATGAGCAGTTCTTC. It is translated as CATSSGTSGNEQFF.

The CDR3 nucleotides read TGTGCCAGCAGCGTAGTAGCGGGAGGAAGCGTTACGCAGTATTTT. Translated, it gives CASSVVAGGSVTQYF. The chain has TRBV9 and TRBJ2-3, with 10 bases that match TRBD2. CDR1 is SGDLS and CDR2 is YYNGEE in the germline V gene. Trimming removed 0 bases from V and 8 bases from J; junction bases left unmatched: 6. CDR3 length equals 15 residues.

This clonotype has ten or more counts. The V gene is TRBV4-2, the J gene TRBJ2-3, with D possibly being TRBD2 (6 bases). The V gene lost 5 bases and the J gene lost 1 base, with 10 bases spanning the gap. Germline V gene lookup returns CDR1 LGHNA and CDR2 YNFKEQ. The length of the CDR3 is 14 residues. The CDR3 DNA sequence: TGTGCCAGCAGCGGGAGGACTGGCACAGATACGCAGTATTTT. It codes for CASSGRTGTDTQYF.

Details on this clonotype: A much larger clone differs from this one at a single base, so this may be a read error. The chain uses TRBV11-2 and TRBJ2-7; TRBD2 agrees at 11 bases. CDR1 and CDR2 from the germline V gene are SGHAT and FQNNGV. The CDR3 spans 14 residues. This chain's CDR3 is CASSLGLADYGQYF. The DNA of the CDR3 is TGTGCCAGCAGCTTGGGACTAGCGGACTACGGGCAGTACTTC.

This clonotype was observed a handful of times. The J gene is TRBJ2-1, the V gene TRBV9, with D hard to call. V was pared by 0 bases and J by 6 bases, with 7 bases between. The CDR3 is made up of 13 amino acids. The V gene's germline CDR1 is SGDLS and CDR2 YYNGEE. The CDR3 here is CASSVVAGNEQFF. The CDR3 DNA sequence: TGTGCCAGCAGCGTAGTGGCAGGCAATGAGCAGTTCTTC. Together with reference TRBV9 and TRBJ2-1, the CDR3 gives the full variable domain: DSGVTQTPKHLITATGQRVTLRCSPRSGDLSVYWYQQSLDQGLQFLIQYYNGEERAKGNILERFSAQQFPDLHSELNLSSLELGDSALYFCASSVVAGNEQFFGPGTRLTVL.

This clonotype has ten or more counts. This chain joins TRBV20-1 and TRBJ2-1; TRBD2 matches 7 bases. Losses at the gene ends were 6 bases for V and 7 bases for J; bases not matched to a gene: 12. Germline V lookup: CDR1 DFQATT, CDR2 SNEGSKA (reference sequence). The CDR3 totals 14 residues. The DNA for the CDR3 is TGCAGTGCAACCAGACTAGCCCAAAAGAATGAGCAGTTCTTC. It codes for CSATRLAQKNEQFF.

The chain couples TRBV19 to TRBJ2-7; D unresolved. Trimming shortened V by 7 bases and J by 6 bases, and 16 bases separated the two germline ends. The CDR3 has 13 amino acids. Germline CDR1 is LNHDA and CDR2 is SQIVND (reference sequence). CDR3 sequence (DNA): TGTGCCAGTAAGGACGGCCCAGCCCGCGAGCAGTACTTC. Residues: CASKDGPAREQYF. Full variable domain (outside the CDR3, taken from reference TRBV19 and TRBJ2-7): DGGITQSPKYLFRKEGQNVTLSCEQNLNHDAMYWYRQDPGQGLRLIYYSQIVNDFQKGDIAEGYSVSREKKESFPLTVTSAQKNPTAFYLCASKDGPAREQYFGPGTRLTVT.

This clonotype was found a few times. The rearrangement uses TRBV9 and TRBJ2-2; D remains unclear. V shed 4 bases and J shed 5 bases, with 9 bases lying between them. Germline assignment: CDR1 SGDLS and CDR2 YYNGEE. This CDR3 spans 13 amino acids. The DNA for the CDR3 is TGTGCCAGCAGCCTGGGCGCGACCGGGGAGCTGTTTTTT. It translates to CASSLGATGELFF.

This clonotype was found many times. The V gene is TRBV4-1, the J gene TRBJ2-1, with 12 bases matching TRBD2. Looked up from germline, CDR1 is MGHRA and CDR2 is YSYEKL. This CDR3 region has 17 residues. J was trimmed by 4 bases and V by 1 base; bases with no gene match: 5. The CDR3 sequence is CASSQVLAGGLYNEQFF. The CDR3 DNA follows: TGCGCCAGCAGCCAAGTCCTAGCGGGAGGGCTGTACAATGAGCAGTTCTTC.